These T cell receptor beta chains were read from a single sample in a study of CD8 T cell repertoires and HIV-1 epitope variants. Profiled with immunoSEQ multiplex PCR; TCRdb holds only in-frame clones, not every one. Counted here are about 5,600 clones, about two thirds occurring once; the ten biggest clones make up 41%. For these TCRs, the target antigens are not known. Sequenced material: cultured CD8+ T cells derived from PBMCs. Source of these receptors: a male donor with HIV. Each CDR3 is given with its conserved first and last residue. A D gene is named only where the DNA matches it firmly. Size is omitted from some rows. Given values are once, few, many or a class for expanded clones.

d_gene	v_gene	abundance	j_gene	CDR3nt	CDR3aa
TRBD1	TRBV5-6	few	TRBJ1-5	TGTGCCAGCAGCGAGGGGGCTTTCCAGCCCCAGCATTTT	CASSEGAFQPQHF
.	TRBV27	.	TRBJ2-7	TGTGCCAGCAGTCCCCCTGGGGGCGCGTCCTACGAGCAGTACTTC	CASSPPGGASYEQYF
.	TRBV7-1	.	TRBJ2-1	TGTGCCAGCAGCTTAGCGGGACAGGGCTCCTACAATGAGCAGTTCTTC	CASSLAGQGSYNEQFF
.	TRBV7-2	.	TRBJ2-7	TGTGCCAGCAGCTTAGATCTAAGAGCCTACGAGCAGTACTTC	CASSLDLRAYEQYF
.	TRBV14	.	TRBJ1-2	TGTGCCAGCAGCATCCTAGCTAACTATGGCTACACCTTC	CASSILANYGYTF
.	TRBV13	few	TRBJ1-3	TGTGCCAGCAGCTTAGCAGGGAAGGCTGGAAACACCATATATTTT	CASSLAGKAGNTIYF
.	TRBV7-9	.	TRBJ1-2	TGTGCCAGCAGCCAGGCGGGGTCGGAGGGGAACTATGGCTACACCTTC	CASSQAGSEGNYGYTF
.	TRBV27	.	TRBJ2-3	TGTGCCAGCAGTCCTTTTACGCCAGATACGCAGTATTTT	CASSPFTPDTQYF
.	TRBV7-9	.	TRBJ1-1	TGTGCCAGCAGCCCCCAGGCGATCCCGAACACTGAAGCTTTCTTT	CASSPQAIPNTEAFF
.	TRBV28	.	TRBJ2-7	TGTGCCAGCAGTATAATCTACGAGCAGTACTTC	CASSIIYEQYF
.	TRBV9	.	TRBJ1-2	TGTGCCAGCAGCGTAGCGGTGGAGAACTATGGCTACACCTTC	CASSVAVENYGYTF
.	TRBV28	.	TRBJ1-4	TGTGCCAGCAGACAGGCCTCAACTAATGAAAAACTGTTTTTT	CASRQASTNEKLFF
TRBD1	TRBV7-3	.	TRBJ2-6	TGTGCCAGCAGCCGACAGGGGGCTAGTGGGGCCAACGTCCTGACTTTC	CASSRQGASGANVLTF
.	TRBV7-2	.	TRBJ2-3	TGTGCCAGCAGCCCGGACCTCTTGAGCACAGATACGCAGTATTTT	CASSPDLLSTDTQYF
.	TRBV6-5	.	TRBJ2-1	TGTGCCAGCAGTTCCCTCGGCAGGTCCAATGAGCAGTTCTTC	CASSSLGRSNEQFF
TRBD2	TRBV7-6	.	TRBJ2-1	TGTGCCAGCAGCTTAGAACTCGCTGGGACTAGCAACAATGAGCAGTTCTTC	CASSLELAGTSNNEQFF
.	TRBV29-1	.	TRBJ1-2	TGCAGCGTTGAAGAGCAAGGGGTGGGCTACACCTTC	CSVEEQGVGYTF
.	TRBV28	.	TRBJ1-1	TGTGCCAGCCCCCCGCTTCGAGGGAGCACTGAAGCTTTCTTT	CASPPLRGSTEAFF
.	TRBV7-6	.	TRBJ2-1	TGTGCTAGCAGCTTATCTGGTGAGCAGTTCTTC	CASSLSGEQFF
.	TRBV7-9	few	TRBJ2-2	TGTGCCAGCAGCTGGACTCCGAGCACCGGGGAGCTGTTTTTT	CASSWTPSTGELFF
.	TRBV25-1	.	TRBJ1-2	TGTGCCAGCAGTGAGGGTTTAGCAAGGAACTATGGCTACACCTTC	CASSEGLARNYGYTF
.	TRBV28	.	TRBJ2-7	TGTGCCAGCAGTTTCGCTGGGTCGGGATCTATAACCTACGAGCAGTACTTC	CASSFAGSGSITYEQYF
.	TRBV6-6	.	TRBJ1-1	TGTGCCAGCAGTTGGGGCGGAAGGAACACTGAAGCTTTCTTT	CASSWGGRNTEAFF
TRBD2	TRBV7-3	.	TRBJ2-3	TGTGCCAGCAGCCCGACCTTAGCGGGGGGCGGAGATACGCAGTATTTT	CASSPTLAGGGDTQYF
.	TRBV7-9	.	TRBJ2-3	TGTGCCAGCAGCTTAGGGGACTATACGCAGTATTTT	CASSLGDYTQYF
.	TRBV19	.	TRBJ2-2	TGTGCCAGTAGTTTGTGGGAGGTTAGCACCGGGGAGCTGTTTTTT	CASSLWEVSTGELFF
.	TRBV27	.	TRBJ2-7	TGTGCCAGCAGTTTATTGGCAGGGTCCTCCTACGAGCAGTACTTC	CASSLLAGSSYEQYF
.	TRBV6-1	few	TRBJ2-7	TGTGCCAGCAGTTCCCGGACTATCTTGTCCTACGAGCAGTACTTC	CASSSRTILSYEQYF
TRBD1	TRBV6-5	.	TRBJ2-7	TGTGCCAGCAGTTACTCGGACAGGTACGAGCAGTACTTC	CASSYSDRYEQYF
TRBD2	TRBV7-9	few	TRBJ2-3	TGTGCCAGCAGCTTAGGGGCTAGCGGCCGCCCCGGCACAGATACGCAGTATTTT	CASSLGASGRPGTDTQYF
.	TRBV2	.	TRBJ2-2	TGTGCCAGCAGTGAGTTTCAGGGGCAGGACACCGGGGAGCTGTTTTTT	CASSEFQGQDTGELFF
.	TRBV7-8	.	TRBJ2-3	TGTGCCAGCAGAGGCAGGGCTGGCACAGATACGCAGTATTTT	CASRGRAGTDTQYF
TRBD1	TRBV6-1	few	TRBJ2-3	TGTGCCAGCAGTGCCTTCGACAGGGCCGACCAGGGGCCTTTCACAGATACGCAGTATTTT	CASSAFDRADQGPFTDTQYF
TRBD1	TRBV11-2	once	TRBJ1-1	TGTGCCAGCAGCGCAAGGGGCGGGACAGGGGCGAACACTGAAGCTTTCTTT	CASSARGGTGANTEAFF
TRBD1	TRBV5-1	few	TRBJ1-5	TGCGCCAGCAGGCGGGATAGACAGGGGAGTCAGCCCCAGCATTTT	CASRRDRQGSQPQHF
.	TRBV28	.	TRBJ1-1	TGTGCCAGCAGTTTACTCCCGGGGGGGACTGAAGCTTTCTTT	CASSLLPGGTEAFF
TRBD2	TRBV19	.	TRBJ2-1	TGTGCCACCTCCGGGACTAGCGGGAGTAGAGTGGTACGGGAGCAGTTCTTC	CATSGTSGSRVVREQFF
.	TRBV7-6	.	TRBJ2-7	TGTGCCAGCAGCTTACGAGCGGGCGAGCAGTACTTC	CASSLRAGEQYF
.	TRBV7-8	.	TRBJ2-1	TGTGCCAGCAGCTTAGAGTACCAGGGAAGTGATCTACGGGATGAGCAGTTCTTC	CASSLEYQGSDLRDEQFF
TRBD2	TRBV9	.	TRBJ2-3	TGTGCCAGCAGCGTAGGTTGGGCGGGAGGAGAAGGCACAGATACGCAGTATTTT	CASSVGWAGGEGTDTQYF
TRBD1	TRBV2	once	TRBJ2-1	TGTGCCAGCAGCTCCATCGGGCAGGGGGCCACCTACAATGAGCAGTTCTTC	CASSSIGQGATYNEQFF
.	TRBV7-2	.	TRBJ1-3	TGTGCCAGCAGCTTAGGGGGCCCCGGAAACACCATATATTTT	CASSLGGPGNTIYF
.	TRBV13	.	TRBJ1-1	TGTGCCAGCAGCCAAACCGGAGGGTCTGGCATGAACACTGAAGCTTTCTTT	CASSQTGGSGMNTEAFF
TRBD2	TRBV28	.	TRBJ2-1	TGTGCCAGCAGTTTAGAGGGACTAGCGGGAGAGGGGGCAGGGGATGAGCAGTTCTTC	CASSLEGLAGEGAGDEQFF
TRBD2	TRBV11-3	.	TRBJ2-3	TGTGCCAGCAGCACCCCGACTAGCGGGGATGATACGCAGTATTTT	CASSTPTSGDDTQYF
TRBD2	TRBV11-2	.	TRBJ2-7	TGTGCCAGCAGCCCGGGACTAGCGGGCCTTCTCGAGCAGTACTTC	CASSPGLAGLLEQYF
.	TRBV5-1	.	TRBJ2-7	TGCGCCAGCAGCCCGGGACTGATGCCCCTCGAGCAGTACTTC	CASSPGLMPLEQYF
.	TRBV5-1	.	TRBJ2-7	TGCGCCAGCAGAACAGGGTCCGAGCAGTACTTC	CASRTGSEQYF
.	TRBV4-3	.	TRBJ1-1	TGCGCCAGCAGCCAAGATTTCGTGGGAGGCACTGAAGCTTTCTTT	CASSQDFVGGTEAFF
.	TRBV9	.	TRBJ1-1	TGTGCCAGCAGCGTAGGGTATACGCTGCCCGAAGCTTTCTTT	CASSVGYTLPEAFF
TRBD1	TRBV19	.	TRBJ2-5	TGTGCCAGTAGGGAAGTCGACAGGGGCCCGGGGACCCAGTACTTC	CASREVDRGPGTQYF
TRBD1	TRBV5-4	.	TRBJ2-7	TGTGCCAGCAGCTCGCAGGGGGCCCGTGAGCAGTACTTC	CASSSQGAREQYF
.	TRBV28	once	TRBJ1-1	TGTGCCAGCAGTACGTTCGGTGGACAGAGTATTAACACTGAAGCTTTCTTT	CASSTFGGQSINTEAFF
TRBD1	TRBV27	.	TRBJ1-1	TGTGCCAGCAGCCGGACAGGGGGCTACACTGAAGCTTTCTTT	CASSRTGGYTEAFF
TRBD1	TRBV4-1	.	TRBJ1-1	TGCGCCAGCAGCCCCGGACAGGCGAACACTGAAGCTTTCTTT	CASSPGQANTEAFF